The entry that follows covers one T cell receptor (beta chain) sequence. Its specificity is unknown. TCRdb keeps only in-frame clones here, not all; method: immunoSEQ multiplex PCR. The data show about 140,000 clones, with around 90% seen just once and approximately 6.2% held by the top ten. Germline V CDR1 and CDR2: SGHTA, FQGNSA. There are 14 residues in the CDR3. Trimming pared 4 bases from V and 5 bases from J, leaving 11 bases between. The data belong to a study of T cell responses to AZD1222 COVID-19 vaccine. Study-wide points: Regions left unmutated in variants are reportedly the target of nearly half of spike-specific TCRs.

Sequencing used peripheral blood, obtained 28 days after the second AZD1222 dose. This chain uses TRBV7-2 with TRBJ2-2; D gene ambiguous. This clonotype was sampled from an adult who received the AZD1222 COVID-19 vaccine. The CDR3 loop is CASSSLILTGELFF. The CDR3 DNA is TGTGCCAGCAGCTCCCTAATACTAACCGGGGAGCTGTTTTTT.